This T cell receptor (beta chain) originates from a study of cytomegalovirus exposure and HLA in healthy donors. Produced via immunoSEQ multiplex PCR; TCRdb's table is partial and in-frame only. The sample includes over 250,000 clones, 70% to 90% of them seen just once. CDR1 and CDR2 (germline): MNHEY, SMNVEV (reference sequence). The V end lost 2 bases, the J end lost 1 base, and 5 bases lay between the germline ends. CDR3 length: 14 residues. The receptor comes from a young woman in good health and CMV-seronegative. The chain combines TRBV27 with TRBJ2-2, with D unclear. The sample was PBMCs. CDR3 in DNA: TGTGCCAGCAGTTTACTCTGGAACACCGGGGAGCTGTTTTTT. This gives the protein CASSLLWNTGELFF.